What follows describes a single TCR beta chain. This sample was included in a study of blood T cell repertoires in COVID-19. Trimming took 3 bases from V and 5 from J; bases not matched to a gene: 4. The CDR3 has 16 amino acids. Germline V CDR1 and CDR2: KGHDR, SFDVKD. Only in-frame clones appear in the TCRdb table, and some are missing; sequencing was by immunoSEQ multiplex PCR. The sample records more than 100,000 clones, around 87% being singletons. The chain combines TRBV24-1 with TRBJ2-2; TRBD1 agrees at 11 bases. The clonotype was recovered from a man between 70 and 80 years old with active COVID-19. The sample was peripheral blood. CDR3 nucleotide sequence: TGTGCCACCAGTGATCCGGGGACAGGGGGAACCGGGGAGCTGTTTTTT. It encodes CATSDPGTGGTGELFF.